The rows below give T cell receptor beta chains drawn from one sample of a study of blood T cell repertoires in COVID-19. Assay used: immunoSEQ multiplex PCR; TCRdb lists only in-frame clones, some missing. The table lists about 53,000 clones, about nine tenths of them singletons. The sequencing sample was made of peripheral blood. All receptors derive from an elderly man with acute or convalescent COVID-19. Both conserved end residues are part of each CDR3. A D gene is named only where the DNA matches it firmly. For some rows the clone size is stated as once, few or many, or as a class when expanded; others skip it.

. TRBJ1-2 . TRBV5-8 TGTGCCAGCAGCTTGGGGGGAGACCTCTATGGCTACACCTTC CASSLGGDLYGYTF
once TRBJ2-2 . TRBV12-2 TGTGCAAGTCGCCTACGTCGCGCGGATAACACCGGGGAGCTGTTTTTT CASRLRRADNTGELFF
once TRBJ2-7 TRBD1 TRBV14 TGTGCCAGCAGCCCTATGTACAGGGGGGCCTCCTACGAGCAGTACTTC CASSPMYRGASYEQYF
. TRBJ2-1 . TRBV19 TGTGCCAGTAGGGACTCTCCCTACAATGAGCAGTTCTTC CASRDSPYNEQFF
few TRBJ2-2 . TRBV14 TGTGCCAGCGCCAGGAGGATAAGCGGCGCCGGGGAGCTGTTTTTT CASARRISGAGELFF
. TRBJ1-2 TRBD1 TRBV4-2 TGTGCCAGCAGCCAAGGCCCCGACAGGGATCATGGCTACACCTTC CASSQGPDRDHGYTF
. TRBJ1-2 TRBD1 TRBV4-2 TGTGCCAGCAGCCAAGGGGACAGGGAGAGGGGCTACACCTTC CASSQGDRERGYTF
. TRBJ2-2 . TRBV7-2 TGTGCCAGCAGTCTAGGGACACGGCTAAACACCGGGGAGCTGTTTTTT CASSLGTRLNTGELFF
once TRBJ2-3 TRBD2 TRBV3-1/TRBV3-2 TGTGCCAGCAGCCACCACGGGGGGGCGACAGATACGCAGTATTTT CASSHHGGATDTQYF
few TRBJ1-2 TRBD1 TRBV6-5 TGTGCCAGCAGGACCATGGGACAGCCCTATGGCTACACCTTC CASRTMGQPYGYTF
. TRBJ1-5 TRBD1 TRBV3-1/TRBV3-2 TGTGCCAGCAGCCAATTTCCTATACAGGGGAGCAATCAGCCCCAGCATTTT CASSQFPIQGSNQPQHF
. TRBJ2-3 . TRBV27 TGTGCCGGTTCCGGGGACTTCGGCACAGATACGCAGTATTTT CAGSGDFGTDTQYF
. TRBJ2-5 . TRBV5-1 TGCGCCAGCAGCTACAGGGTTGGAGAGACCCAGTACTTC CASSYRVGETQYF
. TRBJ1-1 TRBD1 TRBV28 TGTGCCAGCAGTCCAATGACAGGGCGGGCTGAAGCTTTCTTT CASSPMTGRAEAFF
. TRBJ1-2 TRBD1 TRBV7-7 TGTGCTAGCAGCTTAGAGTCGGGCAGGGGGGATGGCTACACCTTC CASSLESGRGDGYTF
once TRBJ1-1 . TRBV6-6 TGTGCCAGTCGGCAGGCTGAAGCTTTCTTT CASRQAEAFF
once TRBJ2-5 TRBD2 TRBV11-3 TGTGCCAGCAGCTTCGGAGTCGGGACTAGTCAAGAGACCCAGTACTTC CASSFGVGTSQETQYF
. TRBJ1-2 . TRBV5-4 TGTGCCAGCAGCCATAACAGGGCACCTCAAGCTAACTATGGCTACACCTTC CASSHNRAPQANYGYTF
. TRBJ1-1 TRBD1 TRBV30 TGTGCCTGGACCACCCTGGACAGGCTGAACACTGAAGCTTTCTTT CAWTTLDRLNTEAFF
. TRBJ2-7 . TRBV4-3 TGCGCCAGCAGCCAAGAGTGGGGGCTGGACGCTAGCTACGAGCAGTACTTC CASSQEWGLDASYEQYF
. TRBJ1-2 TRBD1 TRBV5-1 TGCGCCAGCAGCTCGACAGGGGCTGGGGACTATGGCTACACCTTC CASSSTGAGDYGYTF
. TRBJ1-4 TRBD1 TRBV3-1/TRBV3-2 TGTGCCAGCAGCCAGGGACAGGCAAATAATGAAAAACTGTTTTTT CASSQGQANNEKLFF
. TRBJ1-2 TRBD1 TRBV29-1 TGCAGCGCCACAGGGGGCTGGGGCTATGGCTACACCTTC CSATGGWGYGYTF
. TRBJ1-1 . TRBV2 TGTGCCAGCAGAAAAGGGGTAGGGAACACTGAAGCTTTCTTT CASRKGVGNTEAFF
few TRBJ2-7 TRBD1 TRBV19 TGTGCCAGTAGTATAGGGGGACAGGCATTCTCCTACGAGCAGTACTTC CASSIGGQAFSYEQYF